What follows are 7 T cell receptor beta chains derived from one specimen sequenced in a study of T cell responses to AZD1222 COVID-19 vaccine. Clones were sequenced by immunoSEQ multiplex PCR, and TCRdb holds only the in-frame ones, with some missing. The repertoire holds under 130,000 clones, with 88% as singletons. This material consisted of peripheral blood, taken on day 0 of AZD1222 vaccination. Receptors originate from an adult in good health.

The rearrangement uses TRBV11-2 and TRBJ2-5; a possible D gene is TRBD2 (6 bases). The CDR3 contains 14 residues. Germline V gives CDR1 SGHAT, CDR2 FQNNGV. V was cut by 5 bases and J by 8 bases, with 18 bases left in between. CDR3 nucleotide sequence: TGTGCCAGCAGCGTGGGACTTACTTCCGGAACCCAGTACTTC. As protein: CASSVGLTSGTQYF. Drawing the rest from reference TRBV11-2 and TRBJ2-5, the complete variable domain is EAGVAQSPRYKIIEKRQSVAFWCNPISGHATLYWYQQILGQGPKLLIQFQNNGVVDDSQLPKDRFSAERLKGVDSTLKIQPAKLEDSAVYLCASSVGLTSGTQYFGPGTRLLVL.

In its sample, this clone was seen a few times. The CDR3 reads CASSVQANQPQHF. In nucleotides, the CDR3 is TGTGCCAGTAGTGTTCAGGCCAATCAGCCCCAGCATTTT. The rearrangement joins TRBV19 to TRBJ1-5; D unresolved. The V gene lost 5 bases and the J gene lost 3 bases, with 8 bases spanning the gap. The CDR3 contains 13 residues. From germline, CDR1 is LNHDA and CDR2 SQIVND (reference sequence).

The chain is built from TRBV10-1 and TRBJ1-5; D may be TRBD1 (5 bases). Germline loops: CDR1 WNHNN, CDR2 SYGVQD (reference sequence). This CDR3 is 15 amino acids long. Trimming pared 3 bases from V and 2 bases from J, leaving 11 bases between. The CDR3 loop reads CASSENRGGNQPQHF. In nucleotides, the CDR3 is TGCGCCAGCAGTGAAAATAGGGGTGGCAATCAGCCCCAGCATTTT.

The chain employs TRBV6-5 and TRBJ2-7; D gene unclear. Trimming took off 0 bases at V and 0 bases at J, with 9 bases between the two ends. This CDR3 is built from 15 residues. Germline loops: CDR1 MNHEY, CDR2 SVGAGI. CDR3 sequence reads: CASSYSNGFSYEQYF. The CDR3 bases are TGTGCCAGCAGTTACTCGAACGGTTTCTCCTACGAGCAGTACTTC.

Of note for this clone: A read error may account for a junction end that differs from germline. This rearrangement joins TRBV12-3 or TRBV12-4 to TRBJ2-3; D gene uncertain. The CDR3 has 10 residues. The CDR3 region has the DNA TGTGCCAGCAGTGGGTCGAGCTTGAATTTT. It yields the protein CASSGSSLNF.

This clone was seen just once. J is TRBJ1-2 and V is TRBV2; TRBD1 matches 9 bases. J lost 8 bases, V lost 6 bases, and 7 bases had no gene match. The CDR3 is made up of 13 amino acids. Germline CDR1 is SNHLY and CDR2 is FYNNEI. The CDR3: CASRGTGTEGYTF. In DNA, the CDR3 is TGTGCCAGCAGGGGGACAGGGACGGAAGGCTACACCTTC.

This clone appeared a few times. This sequence joins TRBV6-2 or TRBV6-3 and TRBJ1-6; D remains unclear. Trimming cost V 5 bases and J 14 bases, with 10 bases left between them. The V gene's germline CDR1 is MNHEY and CDR2 SVGEGT. The CDR3 is made up of 11 amino acids. The CDR3 region is CASSPGGALHF. CDR3 bases: TGTGCCAGCAGTCCCGGTGGGGCCCTCCACTTT.